This TCR beta chain was identified in a study of blood T cell repertoires in COVID-19. Study-level background: The United States, Italy and Spain supplied acute and convalescent COVID-19 samples. Nucleic acid was either cDNA or gDNA, and it came from T cells, B-cell-depleted T cells, or PBMCs.

Germline CDR1 SGHDT, CDR2 YYEEEE. V was shortened by 2 bases and J by 2 bases, with 12 bases between the two germline ends. CDR3 size: 15 residues. Original processing methods: It was from reference gene primer amplification that nucleated cell counts were estimated. The method was immunoSEQ multiplex PCR; TCRdb's version includes in-frame clones alone and lacks a portion of them. V and J calls and clone size are copied from that table; D and trimming were computed from the DNA. The table has around 200,000 clones, about 87% seen once. Sequencing used peripheral blood. This receptor was identified in a man in his 60s who had recovered from COVID-19. The chain couples TRBV5-6 to TRBJ2-3; the D gene is possibly TRBD1 (6 bases). CDR3 nucleotide sequence: TGTGCCAGCAGCTTACCAGGACAGATCACAGATACGCAGTATTTT. It codes for CASSLPGQITDTQYF.